The 14 T cell receptor beta chains given below trace back to one sample, sequenced in a study of blood T cell repertoires in COVID-19. Using immunoSEQ multiplex PCR, the repertoire was profiled, and TCRdb retains in-frame clones only, with some absent. The data contain roughly 400,000 clones, 90% to 95% of them singletons. Sequencing used PBMCs or T cells enriched from blood (not recorded which). The receptors derive from a woman in her 40s who had been exposed to COVID-19.

This chain joins TRBV7-9 and TRBJ2-3, with 13 bases fitting TRBD2. The CDR3 spans 18 residues. Germline CDR1 SEHNR, CDR2 FQNEAQ (reference sequence). The V gene end was trimmed by 1 base and the J gene end by 4 bases; junction bases not matched to a gene: 8. For the CDR3, the DNA is TGTGCCAGCAGCTTAGGCATAACTAGCGGGGGGGCCTCAGATACGCAGTATTTT. Amino acids: CASSLGITSGGASDTQYF.

The rearrangement joins TRBV3-1 (or the pseudogene TRBV3-2) to TRBJ2-1; TRBD2 aligns across 9 bases. The germline gives CDR1 LGHDT, CDR2 YNNKEL (reference sequence). Germline trimming cut 4 bases from V and 1 base from J; bases unmatched to any gene: 5. This CDR3 has 16 residues. The DNA of the CDR3 is TGTGCCAGCAGCCCCCATAGCGGGAGTTCCTACAATGAGCAGTTCTTC. It yields the protein CASSPHSGSSYNEQFF.

In its sample, this clone was seen a few times. V usage is TRBV19 and J usage is TRBJ2-7, with 9 nucleotides matching TRBD1. From germline, CDR1 is LNHDA and CDR2 SQIVND (reference sequence). The CDR3 length is 15 residues. V shed 4 bases, J shed 2 bases, and the junction held 6 bases outside the gene matches. The CDR3 nucleotides read TGTGCCAGTAGTACTCCGGGACAGGGACCCTACGAGCAGTACTTC. Translation gives CASSTPGQGPYEQYF.

The rearrangement uses TRBV7-2 and TRBJ1-2; D remains ambiguous. V was cut by 4 bases and J by 4 bases, with 10 bases left in between. The CDR3 has 13 amino acids. Germline CDR1 is SGHTA and CDR2 is FQGNSA. CDR3 DNA: TGTGCCAGCAGCTCCGGAGGTAGCTATGGCTACACCTTC. Translation gives CASSSGGSYGYTF.

V usage is TRBV6-8 and J usage is TRBJ2-7, with TRBD1 identical over 11 bases. V was clipped by 3 bases and J by 6 bases; unmatched bases: 7. In germline, CDR1 is MNHGY, CDR2 SAAAGT. There are 15 residues in the CDR3. DNA for the CDR3: TGTGCCAGCAGTTATTACCGGGACAGGGGGTGCGAGCAGTACTTC. The encoded protein is CASSYYRDRGCEQYF.

This chain connects TRBV30 to TRBJ2-2, with TRBD1 matching over 11 bases. Per the germline V gene, CDR1 is GTSNPN and CDR2 is SVGIG (reference sequence). The CDR3 loop spans 15 amino acids. The J segment lost 6 bases and the V segment lost 4 bases, leaving 7 bases of the junction unmatched. The CDR3 coding sequence is TGTGCCTGGAAACCGAGGACAGGGGGCCCCGGGGAGCTGTTTTTT. Its protein is CAWKPRTGGPGELFF. Combining the CDR3 with reference TRBV30 and TRBJ2-2 gives the whole variable domain SQTIHQWPATLVQPVGSPLSLECTVEGTSNPNLYWYRQAAGRGLQLLFYSVGIGQISSEVPQNLSASRPQDRQFILSSKKLLLSDSGFYLCAWKPRTGGPGELFFGEGSRLTVL.

The chain recombines TRBV29-1 with TRBJ2-7; TRBD1 agrees at 8 bases. CDR3 length equals 13 residues. The V gene's germline CDR1 is SQVTM and CDR2 ANQGSEA. With 6 bases clipped from V and 2 bases from J, the junction kept 6 bases outside the gene matches. The DNA for the CDR3 is TGCAGCGTGATTACGGACAGGGCCTACGAGCAGTACTTC. Encoded protein: CSVITDRAYEQYF.

The CDR3 loop is CASSLAGRTEAFF. The CDR3 bases are TGTGCCAGCAGTCTAGCGGGACGGACTGAAGCTTTCTTT. This rearrangement joins TRBV5-5 to TRBJ1-1; a possible D gene is TRBD1 (5 bases). The CDR3 sequence is 13 residues long. Germline V lookup: CDR1 SGHKS, CDR2 YYEKEE (reference sequence). V was trimmed by 5 bases and J by 5 bases, leaving 13 bases between them.

This clone was detected once. The rearrangement uses TRBV18 and TRBJ1-1; maybe TRBD1 (5 bases). There are 15 residues in the CDR3. Germline assignment: CDR1 KGHSH and CDR2 LQKENI. V was pared by 6 bases and J by 4 bases, with 18 bases between. The CDR3 region has the DNA TGTGCCAGCTCTCCGCCGGGGGGGTTGGCCACTGAAGCTTTCTTT. Amino acids: CASSPPGGLATEAFF. Based on the CDR3 plus reference TRBV18 and TRBJ1-1, the full variable domain is NAGVMQNPRHLVRRRGQEARLRCSPMKGHSHVYWYRQLPEEGLKFMVYLQKENIIDESGMPKERFSAEFPKEGPSILRIQQVVRGDSAAYFCASSPPGGLATEAFFGQGTRLTVV.

This clone was counted once. CDR3 DNA: TGTGCCAGCAGTTTAGGAGGCGTTAACTATGGCTACACCTTC. Translation gives CASSLGGVNYGYTF. J is TRBJ1-2 and V is TRBV27; no definite D call. Germline CDR1 is MNHEY and CDR2 is SMNVEV (reference sequence). With 2 bases removed from V and 1 base from J, the gap between germline ends came to 8 bases. CDR3 length equals 14 residues.

The gene calls are TRBV2 and TRBJ2-7, with TRBD2 as a possible D gene (5 bases). Trimming took off 5 bases at V and 3 bases at J, with 11 bases between the two ends. CDR3 size: 13 residues. CDR1 SNHLY and CDR2 FYNNEI come from the germline V gene. CDR3 sequence (DNA): TGTGCCAGCAGTCTCCTGGGAGACTACGAGCAGTACTTC. Its protein product is CASSLLGDYEQYF.

This rearrangement joins TRBV27 to TRBJ2-7; 12 bases align to TRBD2. This CDR3 has 15 amino acids. Germline CDR1 MNHEY, CDR2 SMNVEV (reference sequence). Germline trimming cut 2 bases from V and 4 bases from J; bases unmatched to any gene: 3. In DNA form, the CDR3 reads TGTGCCAGCAGTTTACGACTAGCGGGAGCGTACGAGCAGTACTTC. Protein product: CASSLRLAGAYEQYF.

This clone was detected only once. The rearrangement joins TRBV7-8 to TRBJ2-1; weak D call: TRBD2 (6 bases). With 5 bases removed from V and 0 bases from J, the gap between germline ends came to 14 bases. The CDR3 loop spans 16 amino acids. Germline V lookup: CDR1 SGHVS, CDR2 FQNEAQ. The CDR3 spells CASSIPSGPSYNEQFF. CDR3 coding DNA: TGTGCCAGCAGCATACCCAGCGGGCCCTCCTACAATGAGCAGTTCTTC.

In its sample, this clone was seen once. The CDR3 sequence is CASSWAGGDTEAFF. The CDR3 bases are TGCGCCAGCAGCTGGGCAGGAGGGGACACTGAAGCTTTCTTT. The chain couples TRBV5-1 to TRBJ1-1; D may be TRBD1 (5 bases). Per germline, CDR1 SGHRS and CDR2 YFSETQ. Trimming stripped 3 bases from V and 3 bases from J, with 12 bases between. The CDR3 has 14 residues.